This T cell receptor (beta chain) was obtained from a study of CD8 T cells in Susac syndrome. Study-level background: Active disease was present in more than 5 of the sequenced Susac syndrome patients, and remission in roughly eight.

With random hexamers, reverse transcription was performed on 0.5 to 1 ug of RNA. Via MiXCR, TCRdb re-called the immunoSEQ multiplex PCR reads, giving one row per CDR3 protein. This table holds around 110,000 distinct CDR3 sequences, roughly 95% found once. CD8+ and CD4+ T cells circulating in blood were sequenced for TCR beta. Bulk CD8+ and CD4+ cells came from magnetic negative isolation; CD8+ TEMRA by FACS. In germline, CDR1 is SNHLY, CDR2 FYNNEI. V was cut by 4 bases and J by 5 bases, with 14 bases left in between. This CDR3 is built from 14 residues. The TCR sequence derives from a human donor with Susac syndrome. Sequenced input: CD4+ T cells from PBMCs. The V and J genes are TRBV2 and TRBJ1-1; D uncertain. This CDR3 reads CASSGNSRRTEAFF. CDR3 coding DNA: TGTGCCAGCAGTGGAAACTCCCGAAGGACTGAAGCTTTCTTT.